A selection of T cell receptor beta chains follows, all from one sample in a study of cytomegalovirus exposure and HLA in healthy donors. Clones were sequenced by immunoSEQ multiplex PCR, and TCRdb holds only the in-frame ones, with some missing. This table has 150,000 or so clones, less than 90% appearing once. Sequencing was carried out using PBMCs. These receptor sequences come from a man aged 25-40 years in good health and CMV-seropositive. Each CDR3 is given with its conserved first and last residue. A D gene is named only where the DNA matches it firmly. Clone size is not always given. Where it is, it says once, few, many or a class for expanded clones.

v_gene: TRBV5-1; j_gene: TRBJ1-6; abundance: .; d_gene: .; CDR3nt: TGCGCCAGCAGCCCTACCGAGGATTCACCCCTCCACTTT; CDR3aa: CASSPTEDSPLHF
v_gene: TRBV27; j_gene: TRBJ1-1; abundance: .; d_gene: .; CDR3nt: TGTGCCACTCCGGTTTCACCGGACACTGAAGCTTTCTTT; CDR3aa: CATPVSPDTEAFF
v_gene: TRBV7-6; j_gene: TRBJ2-1; abundance: .; d_gene: TRBD2; CDR3nt: TGTGCCAGCAGCCCCCGCGGGGGGCCAGAGGGGGAGCAGTTCTTC; CDR3aa: CASSPRGGPEGEQFF
v_gene: TRBV5-5; j_gene: TRBJ1-1; abundance: .; d_gene: .; CDR3nt: TGTGCCAGCAGCTTCCGGGACACGGAAGCTTTCTTT; CDR3aa: CASSFRDTEAFF
v_gene: TRBV30; j_gene: TRBJ2-6; abundance: .; d_gene: TRBD1; CDR3nt: TGTGCCTGGAGCATGGACAGGGGAGGATTTGGGGCCAACGTCCTGACTTTC; CDR3aa: CAWSMDRGGFGANVLTF
v_gene: TRBV5-1; j_gene: TRBJ2-1; abundance: once; d_gene: TRBD2; CDR3nt: TGCGCCAGCAGCTTGGCCGGGACTAGCGGGGTATCCTACAATGAGCAGTTCTTC; CDR3aa: CASSLAGTSGVSYNEQFF
v_gene: TRBV30; j_gene: TRBJ1-5; abundance: .; d_gene: TRBD1; CDR3nt: TGTGCCTGGAGCGAGGGGGCGGGGAATCAGCCCCAGCATTTT; CDR3aa: CAWSEGAGNQPQHF
v_gene: TRBV2; j_gene: TRBJ1-6; abundance: few; d_gene: .; CDR3nt: TGTGCCAGCAGTGTGACAGCTAATAATTCACCCCTCCACTTT; CDR3aa: CASSVTANNSPLHF
v_gene: TRBV7-7; j_gene: TRBJ2-1; abundance: .; d_gene: TRBD2; CDR3nt: TGTGCCAGCAGCCCAGCGGGGGCACACAATGAGCAGTTCTTC; CDR3aa: CASSPAGAHNEQFF
v_gene: TRBV7-8; j_gene: TRBJ1-5; abundance: .; d_gene: .; CDR3nt: TGTGCCAGCAGCCACGGTCCGGGACTGGATCAGCCCCAGCATTTT; CDR3aa: CASSHGPGLDQPQHF
v_gene: TRBV7-2; j_gene: TRBJ2-1; abundance: few; d_gene: .; CDR3nt: TGTGCCAGCAGATCACCTCTCGGGAGCTTTTACAATGAGCAGTTCTTC; CDR3aa: CASRSPLGSFYNEQFF
v_gene: TRBV28; j_gene: TRBJ2-1; abundance: .; d_gene: TRBD2; CDR3nt: TGTGCCAGCACCGGCGGGGGGGGATACAATGAGCAGTTCTTC; CDR3aa: CASTGGGGYNEQFF
v_gene: TRBV7-8; j_gene: TRBJ2-7; abundance: .; d_gene: .; CDR3nt: TGTGCCAGCAGTCCCCGGGTCCCCTACGAGCAGTACTTC; CDR3aa: CASSPRVPYEQYF
v_gene: TRBV5-6; j_gene: TRBJ2-1; abundance: .; d_gene: TRBD2; CDR3nt: TGTGCCAGCAGCCCGAACCGGGGGGGCTACTACAATGAGCAGTTCTTC; CDR3aa: CASSPNRGGYYNEQFF
v_gene: TRBV5-1; j_gene: TRBJ2-3; abundance: .; d_gene: .; CDR3nt: TGCGCCAGCAGCTTGGGCGAACGAAGCACAGATACGCAGTATTTT; CDR3aa: CASSLGERSTDTQYF
v_gene: TRBV7-3; j_gene: TRBJ2-1; abundance: .; d_gene: .; CDR3nt: TGTGCCAGCAGCGTCGACTCGAGCTCCTACAATGAGCAGTTCTTC; CDR3aa: CASSVDSSSYNEQFF
v_gene: TRBV7-2; j_gene: TRBJ2-2; abundance: .; d_gene: .; CDR3nt: TGTGCCAGCAGCTTCAGACGGGGTTCCGGGGAGCTGTTTTTT; CDR3aa: CASSFRRGSGELFF
v_gene: TRBV6-5; j_gene: TRBJ1-1; abundance: .; d_gene: TRBD1; CDR3nt: TGTGCCAGCAGTCTACAGGGACAGTTGAACACTGAAGCTTTCTTT; CDR3aa: CASSLQGQLNTEAFF
v_gene: TRBV29-1; j_gene: TRBJ2-1; abundance: .; d_gene: .; CDR3nt: TGCAGCGTTGAGGAGGGGGGGGGAGGTGAGCAGTTCTTC; CDR3aa: CSVEEGGGGEQFF
v_gene: TRBV4-1; j_gene: TRBJ2-2; abundance: .; d_gene: .; CDR3nt: TGCGCCAGCAGCCAAGGTCCCGGGGGGCGAAGTCCCGGGGAGCTGTTTTTT; CDR3aa: CASSQGPGGRSPGELFF
v_gene: TRBV5-6; j_gene: TRBJ1-4; abundance: .; d_gene: TRBD1; CDR3nt: TGTGCCAGCAGCTTGGAACAGGGGGGGAGAAAACTGTTTTTT; CDR3aa: CASSLEQGGRKLFF
v_gene: TRBV28; j_gene: TRBJ1-4; abundance: .; d_gene: .; CDR3nt: TGTGCCAGCAGTTTAGGGCAGGTCCCTAATGAAAAACTGTTTTTT; CDR3aa: CASSLGQVPNEKLFF
v_gene: TRBV12-5; j_gene: TRBJ2-2; abundance: once; d_gene: TRBD2; CDR3nt: TGTGCTAGTGGCCTGGGAGGGCAGGGGAACACCGGGGAGCTGTTTTTT; CDR3aa: CASGLGGQGNTGELFF
v_gene: TRBV11-2; j_gene: TRBJ2-1; abundance: many; d_gene: .; CDR3nt: TGTGCCAGCAGCTTAGGGGATGCCAGGGGAATTGTCTTC; CDR3aa: CASSLGDARGIVF
v_gene: TRBV28; j_gene: TRBJ2-7; abundance: .; d_gene: TRBD1; CDR3nt: TGTGCCAGCAGTAGACAGGGTGGTTTATACGAGCAGTACTTC; CDR3aa: CASSRQGGLYEQYF
v_gene: TRBV5-1; j_gene: TRBJ2-3; abundance: .; d_gene: .; CDR3nt: TGCGCCAGCAGCCCGACTTTAGGGGGGGCCGATACGCAGTATTTT; CDR3aa: CASSPTLGGADTQYF
v_gene: TRBV6-5; j_gene: TRBJ2-7; abundance: .; d_gene: .; CDR3nt: TGTGCCAGCAGTTACGAGGCCTACTCCTACGAGCAGTACTTC; CDR3aa: CASSYEAYSYEQYF
v_gene: TRBV27; j_gene: TRBJ1-1; abundance: .; d_gene: .; CDR3nt: TGTGCCAGCAGTCGCGTCGATCGGGGCACTGAAGCTTTCTTT; CDR3aa: CASSRVDRGTEAFF